This is a list of T cell receptor beta chains from one sample in a study of blood T cell repertoires in COVID-19. Profiling relied on immunoSEQ multiplex PCR, and the TCRdb table lists in-frame clones only, not all of them. The top ten hold 0.85% to 0.95% of the sample, which has around 250,000 clones, 75% to 90% seen once. Input material: peripheral blood. The receptors here all came from a woman aged 35 to 49 who had recovered from COVID-19. Both conserved end residues are part of each CDR3. Fields, in order: V gene, D gene, J gene, CDR3 protein, CDR3 DNA. D genes are given only for firm matches.

v_call: TRBV5-1
d_call: TRBD2
j_call: TRBJ2-1
cdr3_aa: CASSLAKGPSGSSYNEQFF
cdr3_nt: TGCGCCAGCAGCTTGGCCAAGGGTCCCAGCGGGAGCTCCTACAATGAGCAGTTCTTC

v_call: TRBV6-5
d_call: NA
j_call: TRBJ1-1
cdr3_aa: CASSSPRVDEAFF
cdr3_nt: TGTGCCAGCAGTTCCCCCAGGGTGGACGAAGCTTTCTTT

v_call: TRBV7-9
d_call: TRBD2
j_call: TRBJ2-1
cdr3_aa: CASSSLAGDSYNEQFF
cdr3_nt: TGTGCCAGCAGCTCCCTAGCGGGAGACTCCTACAATGAGCAGTTCTTC

v_call: TRBV18
d_call: NA
j_call: TRBJ1-1
cdr3_aa: CASSPLGGLGNTEAFF
cdr3_nt: TGTGCCAGCTCACCACTCGGGGGGCTTGGGAACACTGAAGCTTTCTTT

v_call: TRBV29-1
d_call: TRBD2
j_call: TRBJ2-7
cdr3_aa: CSVLTSGRGEQYF
cdr3_nt: TGCAGCGTCCTGACTAGCGGGAGAGGAGAGCAGTACTTC

v_call: TRBV7-3
d_call: NA
j_call: TRBJ2-3
cdr3_aa: CASSRGAGAADTQYF
cdr3_nt: TGTGCCAGCAGCCGGGGGGCGGGAGCGGCAGATACGCAGTATTTT

v_call: TRBV3-1/TRBV3-2
d_call: NA
j_call: TRBJ1-1
cdr3_aa: CASSQRPQQATEAFF
cdr3_nt: TGTGCCAGCAGCCAACGGCCCCAACAGGCAACTGAAGCTTTCTTT

v_call: TRBV30
d_call: TRBD2
j_call: TRBJ2-3
cdr3_aa: CAWRKGLAGVTDTQYF
cdr3_nt: TGTGCCTGGAGGAAGGGACTAGCGGGGGTCACAGATACGCAGTATTTT

v_call: TRBV2
d_call: TRBD2
j_call: TRBJ2-5
cdr3_aa: CASKDGGSRETQYF
cdr3_nt: TGTGCCAGCAAAGATGGCGGGAGTCGTGAGACCCAGTACTTC

v_call: TRBV11-2
d_call: TRBD1
j_call: TRBJ2-7
cdr3_aa: CASSLTGGSYEQYF
cdr3_nt: TGTGCCAGCAGCTTGACAGGGGGTTCCTACGAGCAGTACTTC

v_call: TRBV27
d_call: TRBD2
j_call: TRBJ2-1
cdr3_aa: CASRTAGTSGYNEQFF
cdr3_nt: TGTGCCAGCAGGACAGCCGGGACTAGCGGGTACAATGAGCAGTTCTTC

v_call: TRBV19
d_call: NA
j_call: TRBJ1-5
cdr3_aa: CASSPRGQVSNQPQHF
cdr3_nt: TGTGCCAGTAGTCCCCGCGGACAAGTTAGCAATCAGCCCCAGCATTTT

v_call: TRBV6-5
d_call: TRBD1
j_call: TRBJ2-4
cdr3_aa: CATRTGGDIQYF
cdr3_nt: TGTGCTACCAGGACAGGGGGGGACATTCAGTACTTC

v_call: TRBV11-3
d_call: TRBD1
j_call: TRBJ2-3
cdr3_aa: CASSAGQGSTDTQYF
cdr3_nt: TGTGCCAGCAGCGCGGGACAGGGGAGCACAGATACGCAGTATTTT

v_call: TRBV11-3
d_call: NA
j_call: TRBJ2-1
cdr3_aa: CASSLESLPNNEQFF
cdr3_nt: TGTGCCAGCAGCTTAGAATCGCTACCCAACAATGAGCAGTTCTTC

v_call: TRBV5-5
d_call: TRBD2
j_call: TRBJ2-3
cdr3_aa: CASSSGTSGTDTQYF
cdr3_nt: TGTGCCAGCAGCTCCGGGACTAGCGGCACAGATACGCAGTATTTT